This T cell receptor beta chain was identified in a study of T cell changes during pregnancy in multiple sclerosis. Trimming removed 6 bases from V and 7 bases from J; junction bases left unmatched: 13. There are 15 residues in the CDR3. Germline CDR1 is SGHRS and CDR2 is YFSETQ. Profiling relied on immunoSEQ multiplex PCR, and the TCRdb table lists in-frame clones only, not all of them. The repertoire holds around 10,000 clones, with 83% as singletons. The input for sequencing was CD8+ T cells from peripheral blood mononuclear cells, taken in the third trimester of pregnancy. The receptor was derived from a female donor in good health, enrolled as a control in a pregnancy study. The chain joins TRBV5-1 to TRBJ2-5, with 9 bases identical to TRBD1. This CDR3 is CASTSWDRAELTQYF. The CDR3 bases are TGCGCCAGCACCTCTTGGGACAGGGCCGAACTGACCCAGTACTTC.